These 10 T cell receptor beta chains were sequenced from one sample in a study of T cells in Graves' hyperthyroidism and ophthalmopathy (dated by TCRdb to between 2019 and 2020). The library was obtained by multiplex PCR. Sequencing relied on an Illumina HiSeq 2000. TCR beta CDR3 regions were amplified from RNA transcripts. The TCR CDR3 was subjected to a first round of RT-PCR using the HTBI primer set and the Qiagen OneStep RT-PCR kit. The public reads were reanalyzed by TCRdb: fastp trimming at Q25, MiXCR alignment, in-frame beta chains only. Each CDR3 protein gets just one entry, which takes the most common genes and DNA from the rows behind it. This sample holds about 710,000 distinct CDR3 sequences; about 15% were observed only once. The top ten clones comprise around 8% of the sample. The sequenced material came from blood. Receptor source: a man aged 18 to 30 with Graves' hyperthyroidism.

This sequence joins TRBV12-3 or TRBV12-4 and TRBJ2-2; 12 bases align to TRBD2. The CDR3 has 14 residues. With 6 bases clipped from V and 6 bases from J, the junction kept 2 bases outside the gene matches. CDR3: CASRGLAGSGELFF. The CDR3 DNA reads TGTGCCAGCAGAGGACTAGCGGGATCCGGGGAGCTGTTTTTT.

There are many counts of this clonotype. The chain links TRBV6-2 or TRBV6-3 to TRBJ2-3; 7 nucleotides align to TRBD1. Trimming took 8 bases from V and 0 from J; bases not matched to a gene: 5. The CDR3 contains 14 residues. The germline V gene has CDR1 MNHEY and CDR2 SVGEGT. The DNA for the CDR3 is TGTGCCAGCCGGGACAGAACTAGCACAGATACGCAGTATTTT. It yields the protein CASRDRTSTDTQYF.

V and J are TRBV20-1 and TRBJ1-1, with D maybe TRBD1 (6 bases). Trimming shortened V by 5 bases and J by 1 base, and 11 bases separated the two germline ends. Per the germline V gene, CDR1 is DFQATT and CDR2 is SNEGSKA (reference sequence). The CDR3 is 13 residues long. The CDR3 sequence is CSAARTENTEAFF. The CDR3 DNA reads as TGCAGTGCTGCCCGGACAGAGAACACTGAAGCTTTCTTT.

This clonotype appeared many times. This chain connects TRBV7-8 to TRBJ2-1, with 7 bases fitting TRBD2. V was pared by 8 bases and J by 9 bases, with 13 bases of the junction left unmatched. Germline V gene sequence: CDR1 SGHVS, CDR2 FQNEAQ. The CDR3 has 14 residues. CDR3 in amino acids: CASVKGREWGEQFF. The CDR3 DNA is TGTGCCAGCGTAAAGGGGCGGGAGTGGGGTGAGCAGTTCTTC.

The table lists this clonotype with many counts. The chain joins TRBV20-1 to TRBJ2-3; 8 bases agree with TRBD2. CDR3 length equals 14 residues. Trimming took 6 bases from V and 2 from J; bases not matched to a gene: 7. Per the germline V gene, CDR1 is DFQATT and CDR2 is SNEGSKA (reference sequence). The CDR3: CSAAPSGLTDTQYF. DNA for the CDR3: TGCAGTGCAGCTCCTAGCGGGCTCACAGATACGCAGTATTTT.

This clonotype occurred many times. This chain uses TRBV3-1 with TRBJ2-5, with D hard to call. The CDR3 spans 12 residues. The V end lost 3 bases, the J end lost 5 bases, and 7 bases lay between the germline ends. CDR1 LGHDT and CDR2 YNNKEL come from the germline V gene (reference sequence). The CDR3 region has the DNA TGTGCCAGCAGCCATAGATCGGAGACCCAGTACTTC. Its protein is CASSHRSETQYF.

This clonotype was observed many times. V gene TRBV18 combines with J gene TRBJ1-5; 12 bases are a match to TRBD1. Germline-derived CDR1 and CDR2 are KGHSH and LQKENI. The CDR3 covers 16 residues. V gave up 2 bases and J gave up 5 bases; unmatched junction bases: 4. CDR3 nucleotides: TGTGCCAGCTCACCATCGGGACAGGGGGCGGATCAGCCCCAGCATTTT. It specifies CASSPSGQGADQPQHF.

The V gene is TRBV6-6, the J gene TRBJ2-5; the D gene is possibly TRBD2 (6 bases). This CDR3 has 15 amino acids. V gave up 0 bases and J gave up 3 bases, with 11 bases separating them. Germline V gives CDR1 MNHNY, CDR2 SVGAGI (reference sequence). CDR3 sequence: CASSYSGGGEETQYF. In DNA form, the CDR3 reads TGTGCCAGCAGTTACTCGGGGGGAGGAGAAGAGACCCAGTACTTC.

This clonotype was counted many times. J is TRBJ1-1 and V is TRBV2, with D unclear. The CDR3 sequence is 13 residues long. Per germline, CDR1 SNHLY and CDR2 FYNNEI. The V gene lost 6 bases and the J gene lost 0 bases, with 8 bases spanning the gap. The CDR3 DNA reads TGTGCCAGCAGCGCATCGATGAACACTGAAGCTTTCTTT. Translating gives CASSASMNTEAFF.

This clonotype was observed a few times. DNA of the CDR3: TGTGCCAGCAGCCGGACTAGCGGGGCTGAGCAGTTCTTC. Translated: CASSRTSGAEQFF. The genes are TRBV7-8 and TRBJ2-1; TRBD2 agrees at 12 bases. Trimming took 5 bases from V and 9 from J; bases not matched to a gene: 2. Per germline, CDR1 SGHVS and CDR2 FQNEAQ. The CDR3 consists of 13 residues.